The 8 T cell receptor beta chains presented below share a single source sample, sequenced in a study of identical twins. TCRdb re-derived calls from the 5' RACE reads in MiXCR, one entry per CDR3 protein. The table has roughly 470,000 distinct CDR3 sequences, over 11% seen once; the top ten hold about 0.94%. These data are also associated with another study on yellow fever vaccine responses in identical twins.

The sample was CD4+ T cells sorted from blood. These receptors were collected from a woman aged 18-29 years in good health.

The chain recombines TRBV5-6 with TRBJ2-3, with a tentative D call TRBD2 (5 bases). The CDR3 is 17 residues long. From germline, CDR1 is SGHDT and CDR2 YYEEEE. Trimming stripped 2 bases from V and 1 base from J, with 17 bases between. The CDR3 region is CASSFPEGGRGTDTQYF. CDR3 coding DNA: TGTGCCAGCAGCTTCCCTGAAGGAGGTAGGGGCACAGATACGCAGTATTTT.

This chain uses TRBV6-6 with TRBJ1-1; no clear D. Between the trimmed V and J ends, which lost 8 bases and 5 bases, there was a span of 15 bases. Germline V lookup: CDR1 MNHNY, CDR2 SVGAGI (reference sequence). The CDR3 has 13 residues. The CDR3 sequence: CASLLWGGTEAFF. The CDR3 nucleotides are TGTGCCAGCCTACTCTGGGGTGGTACTGAAGCTTTCTTT.

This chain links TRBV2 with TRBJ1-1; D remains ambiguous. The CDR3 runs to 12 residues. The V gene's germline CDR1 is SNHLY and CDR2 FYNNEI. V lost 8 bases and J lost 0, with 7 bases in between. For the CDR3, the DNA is TGTGCCAGCCGGAGGTTGAACACTGAAGCTTTCTTT. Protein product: CASRRLNTEAFF.

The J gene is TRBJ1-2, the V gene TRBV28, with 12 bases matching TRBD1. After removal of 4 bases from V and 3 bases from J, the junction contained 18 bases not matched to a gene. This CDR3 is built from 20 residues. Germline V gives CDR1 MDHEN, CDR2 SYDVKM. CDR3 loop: CASSSPWSGTGGDFHYGYTF. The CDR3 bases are TGTGCCAGCAGTTCGCCTTGGTCCGGGACAGGGGGCGATTTTCACTATGGCTACACCTTC.

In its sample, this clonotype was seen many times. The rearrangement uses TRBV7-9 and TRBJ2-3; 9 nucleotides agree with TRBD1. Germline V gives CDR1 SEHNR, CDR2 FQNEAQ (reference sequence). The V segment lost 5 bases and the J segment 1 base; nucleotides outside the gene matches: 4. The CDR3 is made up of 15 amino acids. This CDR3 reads CASSRRTGGTDTQYF. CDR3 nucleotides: TGTGCCAGCAGCCGGCGGACAGGGGGCACAGATACGCAGTATTTT.

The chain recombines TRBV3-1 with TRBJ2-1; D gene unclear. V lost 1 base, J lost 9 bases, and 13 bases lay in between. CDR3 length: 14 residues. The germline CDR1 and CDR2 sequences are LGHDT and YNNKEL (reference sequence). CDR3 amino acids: CASSQGSRAGEQFF. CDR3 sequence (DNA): TGTGCCAGCAGCCAAGGATCTAGAGCAGGTGAGCAGTTCTTC.

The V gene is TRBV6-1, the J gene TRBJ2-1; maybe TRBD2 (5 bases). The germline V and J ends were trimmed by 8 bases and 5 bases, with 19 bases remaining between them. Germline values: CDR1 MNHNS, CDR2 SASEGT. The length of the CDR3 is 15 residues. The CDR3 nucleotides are TGTGCCAGCCGAAGCGGCCCCCCGAGGGACAATGAGCAGTTCTTC. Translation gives CASRSGPPRDNEQFF.

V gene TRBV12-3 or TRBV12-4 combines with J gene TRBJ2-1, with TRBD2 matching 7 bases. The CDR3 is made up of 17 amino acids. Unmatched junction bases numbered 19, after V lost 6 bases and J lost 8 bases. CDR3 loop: CASRLIGGEGKYDEQFF. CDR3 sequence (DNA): TGTGCCAGCAGACTCATTGGTGGGGAGGGGAAGTACGATGAGCAGTTCTTC.